Here is one T cell receptor beta chain with its context. Its antigen remains unknown. RNA was isolated and reverse transcribed to cDNA, the sequencing template. Measured with immunoSEQ multiplex PCR; TCRdb has only the in-frame clones, and not every one. The sample carries 100,000 to 150,000 clones, about 51% recorded once. Trimming took 4 bases from V and 5 from J, leaving 15 bases between them. In germline, CDR1 is SQVTM, CDR2 ANQGSEA. The CDR3 is 13 amino acids. The sample belongs to a study of CD8+ T cells in alopecia areata. Study observations and caveats: Relative to normal scalp, lesional scalp, especially alopecia totalis/universalis, showed higher clonality.

The study team obtained lesional scalp punch biopsies and peripheral blood from alopecia areata patients. The chain combines TRBV29-1 with TRBJ2-7, with D possibly TRBD2 on 6 matching bases. This TCR derives from a human donor with alopecia areata. Input material: NKG2D-low CD8+ T cells sorted from blood. The CDR3 DNA is TGCAGCGTTGGTCCAACCTCGGGGGACGAGCAGTACTTC. This translates into CSVGPTSGDEQYF.